Presented here are 28 T cell receptor beta chains from one specimen sequenced in a study of identical twins. Using its own MiXCR run on the 5' RACE reads, TCRdb lists one record per CDR3 protein. The repertoire holds about 490,000 distinct CDR3 sequences, with around 15% as singletons. These records were also assigned to another study, of yellow fever vaccine responses in identical twins.

The sample consisted of CD4+ T cells sorted from blood. The source of these receptors is a woman under 30 in good health.

The sample holds a few counts of this clonotype. The chain recombines TRBV11-3 with TRBJ2-6, with 7 bases that match TRBD1. The CDR3 is 16 amino acids. From germline, CDR1 is SGHNT and CDR2 YENEEA. V shed 5 bases, J shed 2 bases, and the junction held 6 bases outside the gene matches. The CDR3 is CASSLTGRAGANVLTF. The DNA for the CDR3 is TGTGCCAGCAGCCTGACAGGGAGAGCTGGGGCCAACGTCCTGACTTTC.

The genes are TRBV7-9 and TRBJ2-1; possibly TRBD1 for D (6 bases). The V end lost 1 base, the J end lost 6 bases, and 13 bases lay between the germline ends. The length of the CDR3 is 15 residues. Germline CDR1 and CDR2: SEHNR and FQNEAQ (reference sequence). CDR3 residues: CASSLGRGIGNEQFF. The CDR3 DNA sequence: TGTGCCAGCAGCTTAGGCAGGGGCATAGGCAATGAGCAGTTCTTC.

The chain links TRBV2 to TRBJ2-2; TRBD2 might be the D (6 bases). V was cut by 6 bases and J by 4 bases, with 12 bases left in between. The germline V gene has CDR1 SNHLY and CDR2 FYNNEI. The CDR3 totals 14 residues. In DNA, the CDR3 is TGTGCCAGCAGGGAGGGTTCCCCCACCGGGGAGCTGTTTTTT. Translated: CASREGSPTGELFF.

This clonotype was counted between two and nine times. This chain links TRBV6-1 with TRBJ1-2; D unclear. Germline loops: CDR1 MNHNS, CDR2 SASEGT. The CDR3 is made up of 14 amino acids. Trimming removed 5 bases at V and 2 bases at J, with 12 bases between. CDR3 protein: CASSKQQSNYGYTF. The CDR3 nucleotides read TGTGCCAGCAGTAAACAACAGTCAAACTATGGCTACACCTTC.

The chain uses TRBV2 and TRBJ1-1; tentatively, D is TRBD1 (5 bases). Trimming removed 6 bases at V and 1 base at J, with 15 bases between. The CDR3 contains 15 residues. Germline CDR1 is SNHLY and CDR2 is FYNNEI. The CDR3 loop is CASSAQDIPNTEAFF. CDR3 bases: TGTGCCAGCAGCGCCCAGGACATCCCGAACACTGAAGCTTTCTTT.

The sample holds a few counts of this clonotype. This sequence joins TRBV7-8 and TRBJ2-3; TRBD2 matches at 10 bases. V shed 7 bases and J 6 bases; nucleotides not matched to a gene: 13. This CDR3 contains 16 residues. CDR1 SGHVS and CDR2 FQNEAQ come from the germline V gene. The CDR3 region is CASKTRTSGKPDTQYF. In DNA, the CDR3 is TGTGCCAGCAAGACTAGAACTAGCGGGAAACCGGATACGCAGTATTTT.

This clonotype has just a few counts. V is TRBV12-3 or TRBV12-4 and J is TRBJ2-1, with 8 positions matching TRBD2. The V segment lost 5 bases and the J segment 7 bases; nucleotides outside the gene matches: 10. The CDR3 is 15 residues long. CDR3 sequence reads: CASSARGGGENEQFF. The DNA for the CDR3 is TGTGCCAGCAGTGCACGGGGGGGTGGTGAGAATGAGCAGTTCTTC.

V usage is TRBV5-1 and J usage is TRBJ2-7, with 8 positions matching TRBD1. CDR1 and CDR2 from the germline V gene are SGHRS and YFSETQ. The CDR3 runs 15 residues. Trimming took 5 bases from V and 2 from J; bases not matched to a gene: 9. The CDR3 reads CASSVGSDRAYEQYF. In nucleotides, the CDR3 is TGCGCCAGCAGTGTTGGATCGGACAGGGCCTACGAGCAGTACTTC.

CDR3 protein: CSTGTGGYEQYF. CDR3 nucleotide sequence: TGCAGTACCGGGACAGGGGGCTATGAGCAGTACTTC. The chain joins TRBV20-1 to TRBJ2-7, with TRBD1 matching over 12 bases. There are 12 residues in the CDR3. Looked up from germline, CDR1 is DFQATT and CDR2 is SNEGSKA (reference sequence). V was pared by 8 bases and J by 7 bases, with 6 bases of the junction left unmatched.

This chain connects TRBV7-6 to TRBJ2-1; D gene unclear. V was cut by 5 bases and J by 7 bases, with 12 bases left in between. CDR1 and CDR2 from the germline V gene are SGHVS and FNYEAQ. The CDR3 is 13 amino acids. The CDR3 is CASSQSSGNEQFF. CDR3 DNA sequence: TGTGCCAGCAGCCAATCCTCTGGGAATGAGCAGTTCTTC.

The chain is built from TRBV20-1 and TRBJ2-5; weak D call: TRBD1 (6 bases). The germline gives CDR1 DFQATT, CDR2 SNEGSKA (reference sequence). V was clipped by 0 bases and J by 5 bases, with 13 bases between them. CDR3 size: 14 residues. CDR3 bases: TGCAGTGCTAGAGATGGTGGGGGCGTGGAGACCCAGTACTTC. Its protein product is CSARDGGGVETQYF.

This clonotype was observed a few times. The V and J genes are TRBV15 and TRBJ2-6; no firm D call. Germline values: CDR1 LNHNV, CDR2 YYDKDF (reference sequence). Trimming removed 0 bases at V and 0 bases at J, with 12 bases between. The CDR3 runs 18 residues. The CDR3: CATSRDGGLLSGANVLTF. DNA of the CDR3: TGTGCCACCAGCAGAGATGGCGGCCTACTCTCTGGGGCCAACGTCCTGACTTTC.

This clonotype occurred a few times. In nucleotides, the CDR3 is TGTGCCAGCAGTTTGGTCGGCGGGCCTGGGTCCTACAATGAGCAGTTCTTC. Translated: CASSLVGGPGSYNEQFF. This chain joins TRBV6-5 and TRBJ2-1; maybe TRBD2 (5 bases). The CDR3 has 17 residues. V was trimmed by 4 bases and J by 1 base, leaving 17 bases between them. CDR1 MNHEY and CDR2 SVGAGI come from the germline V gene.

The rearrangement uses TRBV6-1 and TRBJ2-1; no firm D call. The CDR3 loop spans 14 amino acids. Germline CDR1 and CDR2: MNHNS and SASEGT. V was clipped by 0 bases and J by 3 bases, with 6 bases between them. Here the CDR3 DNA reads TGTGCCAGCAGTGAAGCTCGGAGCTACAATGAGCAGTTCTTC. This sequence encodes CASSEARSYNEQFF.

This clonotype occurred a few times. This chain connects TRBV24-1 to TRBJ2-3; no clear D gene. Deletions cut 5 bases from V and 1 base from J, with 6 bases between. The CDR3 consists of 13 residues. CDR1 is KGHDR, CDR2 SFDVKD, per germline. This chain's CDR3 is CATSVGGTDTQYF. The DNA for the CDR3 is TGTGCCACCAGTGTTGGGGGCACAGATACGCAGTATTTT.

This clonotype appeared many times. V and J are TRBV20-1 and TRBJ2-2; 11 bases fit TRBD1. The ends lost 2 bases at V and 9 bases at J; junction bases unmatched: 11. The CDR3 is 16 amino acids. Looked up from germline, CDR1 is DFQATT and CDR2 is SNEGSKA (reference sequence). The DNA of the CDR3 is TGCAGTGCTAGACCCGTTGGACAGGGGGCGTCTTGGGAGCTGTTTTTT. Translated: CSARPVGQGASWELFF.

This clonotype was recorded a few times. The V call is TRBV7-9, the J call TRBJ2-1; 13 bases match TRBD2. Germline trimming cut 5 bases from V and 9 bases from J; bases unmatched to any gene: 7. CDR1 and CDR2 (germline): SEHNR, FQNEAQ (reference sequence). There are 15 residues in the CDR3. The CDR3 sequence is CASSPRTSGRTEQFF. CDR3 in DNA: TGTGCCAGCAGCCCTAGGACTAGCGGGAGAACTGAGCAGTTCTTC.

V and J are TRBV7-9 and TRBJ2-7; possibly TRBD1 for D (5 bases). The V end lost 3 bases, the J end lost 0 bases, and 12 bases lay between the germline ends. This CDR3 region has 15 residues. Per the germline V gene, CDR1 is SEHNR and CDR2 is FQNEAQ (reference sequence). The CDR3 nucleotides read TGTGCCAGCAGCTTGGGGCTGGGTGACTCCTACGAGCAGTACGTC. Its translation: CASSLGLGDSYEQYV.

In its sample, this clonotype was seen a few times. V usage is TRBV27 and J usage is TRBJ2-7, with D hard to call. The CDR3 loop spans 12 amino acids. Trimming took off 10 bases at V and 10 bases at J, with 20 bases between the two ends. Per the germline V gene, CDR1 is MNHEY and CDR2 is SMNVEV (reference sequence). The CDR3 sequence: CATPLPGPDQYV. The CDR3 bases are TGTGCCACCCCATTACCGGGTCCCGATCAGTACGTC.

The V gene is TRBV14, the J gene TRBJ2-3; no firm D call. This CDR3 is built from 12 residues. V was clipped by 3 bases and J by 8 bases, with 9 bases between them. Germline V CDR1 and CDR2: SGHDN, FVKESK. The CDR3 nucleotides are TGTGCCAGCAGCCATCCCCGCGGTACGCAGTATTTT. Translating gives CASSHPRGTQYF.

The CDR3 region has the DNA TGCGCCAGCAGCTTGGCTAGTAATGAAAAACTGTTTTTT. Its protein is CASSLASNEKLFF. The V call is TRBV5-1, the J call TRBJ1-4; D remains ambiguous. V was cut by 0 bases and J by 4 bases, with 4 bases left in between. The CDR3 consists of 13 residues. Germline-derived CDR1 and CDR2 are SGHRS and YFSETQ.

The genes are TRBV5-1 and TRBJ2-1, with a possible D match to TRBD1 (7 bases). Germline assignment: CDR1 SGHRS and CDR2 YFSETQ. Deletions cut 2 bases from V and 3 bases from J, with 21 bases between. The CDR3 is 18 amino acids. In DNA form, the CDR3 reads TGCGCCAGCAGCTTCATCCCTTCCAGGGGGACTTTCTACAATGAGCAGTTCTTC. As protein: CASSFIPSRGTFYNEQFF. The full variable domain, its missing parts supplied by reference TRBV5-1 and TRBJ2-1, is KAGVTQTPRYLIKTRGQQVTLSCSPISGHRSVSWYQQTPGQGLQFLFEYFSETQRNKGNFPGRFSGRQFSNSRSEMNVSTLELGDSALYLCASSFIPSRGTFYNEQFFGPGTRLTVL.

On this clonotype: Mismatch with germline at one junction end may stem from a read error. The chain is built from TRBV28 and TRBJ2-1, with D perhaps matching TRBD1 (6 bases). This CDR3 contains 15 residues. Germline assignment: CDR1 MDHEN and CDR2 SYDVKM. CDR3 in DNA: TGTGCCAGCAGCATTTCGGGGACATACTACAATAAGCAGTTCTTC. It yields the protein CASSISGTYYNKQFF. Based on the CDR3 plus reference TRBV28 and TRBJ2-1, the full variable domain is DVKVTQSSRYLVKRTGEKVFLECVQDMDHENMFWYRQDPGLGLRLIYFSYDVKMKEKGDIPEGYSVSREKKERFSLILESASTNQTSMYLCASSISGTYYNKQFFGPGTRLTVL.

This clonotype came up a few times. The chain uses TRBV7-6 and TRBJ2-5; tentative D call: TRBD1 (6 bases). The CDR3 contains 12 residues. The germline V gene has CDR1 SGHVS and CDR2 FNYEAQ. V lost 8 bases and J 4 bases, leaving 11 bases between the germline ends. The CDR3 sequence is CASWIRGETQYF. CDR3 nucleotide sequence: TGTGCCAGCTGGATCAGGGGAGAGACCCAGTACTTC.

The gene calls are TRBV5-1 and TRBJ2-7; D not resolved. V was cut by 0 bases and J by 4 bases, with 17 bases left in between. CDR1 SGHRS and CDR2 YFSETQ come from the germline V gene. The CDR3 consists of 16 residues. Written as DNA, the CDR3 is TGCGCCAGCAGCTTGGAGTTAGTGGGGTCTTCGTACGAGCAGTACTTC. It encodes CASSLELVGSSYEQYF.

The genes are TRBV5-6 and TRBJ2-5; D call uncertain. The CDR3 consists of 14 residues. Trimming shortened V by 0 bases and J by 2 bases, and 8 bases separated the two germline ends. Germline CDR1 is SGHDT and CDR2 is YYEEEE. The CDR3 nucleotides are TGTGCCAGCAGCTTGGATAACAGTCAAGAGACCCAGTACTTC. Encoded protein: CASSLDNSQETQYF.

The chain uses TRBV7-9 and TRBJ2-1, with D perhaps being TRBD1 or TRBD2 (5 bases each). CDR1 SEHNR and CDR2 FQNEAQ come from the germline V gene (reference sequence). The CDR3 has 14 residues. Deletions cut 5 bases from V and 4 bases from J, with 12 bases between. In nucleotides, the CDR3 is TGTGCCAGCAGCCACCCGGGACCATACAATGAGCAGTTCTTC. This translates into CASSHPGPYNEQFF.

This clonotype showed up just a few times. The chain has TRBV14 and TRBJ2-3; TRBD1 matches 8 bases. The trim removed 3 bases at V and 8 bases at J, leaving 4 bases unmatched. The CDR3 consists of 13 residues. Germline V gene sequence: CDR1 SGHDN, CDR2 FVKESK. The CDR3 sequence: CASSHAQGGTQYF. The CDR3 region has the DNA TGTGCCAGCAGCCATGCACAGGGGGGTACGCAGTATTTT.